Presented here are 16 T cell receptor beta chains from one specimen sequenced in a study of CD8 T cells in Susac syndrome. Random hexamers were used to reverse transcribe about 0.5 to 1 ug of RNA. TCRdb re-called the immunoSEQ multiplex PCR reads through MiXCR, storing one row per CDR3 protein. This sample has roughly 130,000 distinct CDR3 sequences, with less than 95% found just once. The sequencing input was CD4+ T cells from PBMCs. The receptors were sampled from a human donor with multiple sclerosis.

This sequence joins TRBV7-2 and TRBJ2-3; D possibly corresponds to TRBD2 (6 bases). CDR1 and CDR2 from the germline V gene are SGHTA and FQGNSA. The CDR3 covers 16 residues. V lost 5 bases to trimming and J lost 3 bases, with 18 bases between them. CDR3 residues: CASSPSGLGITDTQYF. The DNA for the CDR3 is TGTGCCAGCAGCCCCAGCGGGCTTGGTATTACAGATACGCAGTATTTT.

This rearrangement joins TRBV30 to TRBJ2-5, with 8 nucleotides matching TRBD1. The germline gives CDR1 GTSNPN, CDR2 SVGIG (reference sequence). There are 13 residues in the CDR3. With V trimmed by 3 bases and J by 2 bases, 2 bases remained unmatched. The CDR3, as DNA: TGTGCCTGGAGCCAGGGGGCGCAAGAGACCCAGTACTTC. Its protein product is CAWSQGAQETQYF.

The CDR3 here is CASSRSPSNTEAFF. The DNA for the CDR3 is TGTGCCAGCAGCCGGAGTCCCTCGAACACTGAAGCTTTCTTT. The chain combines TRBV12-3 or TRBV12-4 with TRBJ1-1; D remains unclear. Trimming stripped 6 bases from V and 1 base from J, with 12 bases between. The CDR3 spans 14 residues.

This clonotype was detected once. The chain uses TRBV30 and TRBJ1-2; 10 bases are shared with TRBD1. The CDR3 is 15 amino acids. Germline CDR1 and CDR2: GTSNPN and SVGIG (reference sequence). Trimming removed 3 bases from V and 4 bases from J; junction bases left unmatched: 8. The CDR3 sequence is CAWRLTGGSSYGYTF. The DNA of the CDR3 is TGTGCCTGGAGACTGACAGGGGGCTCAAGCTATGGCTACACCTTC.

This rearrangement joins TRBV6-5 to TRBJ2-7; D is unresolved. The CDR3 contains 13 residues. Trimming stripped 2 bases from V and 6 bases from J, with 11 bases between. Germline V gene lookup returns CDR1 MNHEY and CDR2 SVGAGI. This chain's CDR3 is CASSYLTEAEQYF. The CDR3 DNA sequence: TGTGCCAGCAGTTACCTCACCGAGGCCGAGCAGTACTTC.

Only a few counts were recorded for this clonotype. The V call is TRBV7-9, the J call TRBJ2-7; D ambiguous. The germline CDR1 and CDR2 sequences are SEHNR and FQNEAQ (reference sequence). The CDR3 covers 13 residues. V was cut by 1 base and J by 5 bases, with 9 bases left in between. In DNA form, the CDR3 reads TGTGCCAGCAGCTTAGGGACGACAAACGAGCAGTACTTC. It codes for CASSLGTTNEQYF.

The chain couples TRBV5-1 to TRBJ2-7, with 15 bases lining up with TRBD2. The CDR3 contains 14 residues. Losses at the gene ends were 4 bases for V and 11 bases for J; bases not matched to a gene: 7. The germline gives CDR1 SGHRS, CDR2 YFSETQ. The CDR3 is CASSPGTSGGYEYF. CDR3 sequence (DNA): TGCGCCAGCAGCCCGGGGACTAGCGGGGGGTACGAGTACTTC.

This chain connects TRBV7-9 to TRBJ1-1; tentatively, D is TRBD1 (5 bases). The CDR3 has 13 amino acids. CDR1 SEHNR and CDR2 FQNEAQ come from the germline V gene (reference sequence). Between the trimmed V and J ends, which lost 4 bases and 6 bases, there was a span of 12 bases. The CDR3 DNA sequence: TGTGCCAGCAGCTCCAGGGTAAGGGCTGAAGCTTTCTTT. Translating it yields CASSSRVRAEAFF.

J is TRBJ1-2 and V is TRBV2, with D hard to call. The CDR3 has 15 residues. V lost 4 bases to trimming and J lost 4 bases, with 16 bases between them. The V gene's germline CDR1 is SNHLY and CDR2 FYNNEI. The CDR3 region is CASSAEQAQTYGYTF. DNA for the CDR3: TGTGCCAGCAGTGCGGAGCAGGCTCAAACCTATGGCTACACCTTC. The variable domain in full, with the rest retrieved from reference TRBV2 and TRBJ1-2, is EPEVTQTPSHQVTQMGQEVILRCVPISNHLYFYWYRQILGQKVEFLVSFYNNEISEKSEIFDDQFSVERPDGSNFTLKIRSTKLEDSAMYFCASSAEQAQTYGYTFGSGTRLTVV.

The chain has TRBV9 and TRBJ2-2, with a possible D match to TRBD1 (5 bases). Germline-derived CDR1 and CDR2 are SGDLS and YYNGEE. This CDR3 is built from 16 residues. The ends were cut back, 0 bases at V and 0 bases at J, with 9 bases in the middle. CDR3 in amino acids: CASSVGGRANTGELFF. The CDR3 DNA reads TGTGCCAGCAGCGTAGGGGGCCGCGCGAACACCGGGGAGCTGTTTTTT.

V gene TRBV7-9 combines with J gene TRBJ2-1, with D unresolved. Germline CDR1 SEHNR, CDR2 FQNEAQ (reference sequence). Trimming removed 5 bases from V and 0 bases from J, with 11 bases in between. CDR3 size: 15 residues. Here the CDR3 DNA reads TGTGCCAGCAGCCCAAGATCTAGCTCCTACAATGAGCAGTTCTTC. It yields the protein CASSPRSSSYNEQFF.

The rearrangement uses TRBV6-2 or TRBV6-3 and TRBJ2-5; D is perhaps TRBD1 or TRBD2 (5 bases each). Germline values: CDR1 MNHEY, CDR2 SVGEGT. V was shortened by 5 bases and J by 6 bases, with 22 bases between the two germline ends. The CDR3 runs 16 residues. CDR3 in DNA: TGTGCCAGCAGTACTGACCACTCAGGGAGACGGAAGACCCAGTACTTC. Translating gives CASSTDHSGRRKTQYF.

CDR3 DNA sequence: TGCAGTGCTGCGGGGGGCCAGTACTTC. Its protein product is CSAAGGQYF. The chain carries TRBV20-1 and TRBJ2-5; 8 nucleotides line up with TRBD2. The V gene's germline CDR1 is DFQATT and CDR2 SNEGSKA (reference sequence). V lost 5 bases, J lost 10 bases, and 0 bases stayed unmatched. The CDR3 runs 9 residues.

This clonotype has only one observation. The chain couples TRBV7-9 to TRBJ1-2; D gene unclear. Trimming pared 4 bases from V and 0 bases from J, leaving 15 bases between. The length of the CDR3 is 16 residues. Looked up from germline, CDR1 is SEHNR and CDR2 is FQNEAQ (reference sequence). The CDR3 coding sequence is TGTGCCAGCAGCTCCGGAGGGTCCCTTCCTAACTATGGCTACACCTTC. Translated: CASSSGGSLPNYGYTF.

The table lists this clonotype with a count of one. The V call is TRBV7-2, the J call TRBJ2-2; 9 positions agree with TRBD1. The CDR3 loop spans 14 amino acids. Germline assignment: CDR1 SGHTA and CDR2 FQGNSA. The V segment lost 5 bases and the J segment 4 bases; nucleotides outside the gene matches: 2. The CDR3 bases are TGTGCCAGCAGCCCGGGACAGGGCACCGGGGAGCTGTTTTTT. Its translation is CASSPGQGTGELFF.

The CDR3 coding sequence is TGTGCCACCAGCGGGGAGAGCTTCGGGACCCAGTACTTC. Translated, it gives CATSGESFGTQYF. The chain carries TRBV15 and TRBJ2-5; D is possibly TRBD2 (5 bases). Germline V gene lookup returns CDR1 LNHNV and CDR2 YYDKDF (reference sequence). The CDR3 runs to 13 residues. V was trimmed by 5 bases and J by 7 bases, leaving 14 bases between them.